This TCR beta chain was profiled in a study of T cells in Graves' hyperthyroidism and ophthalmopathy. Study-level results: In blood, most of the thyroid clonotypes expanded above 0.001 were also present.

Pregnant or lactating patients were excluded, as were those with uncontrolled infection or other autoimmune disease. Each 10 ml fresh peripheral blood draw supplied the PBMCs. What was amplified from RNA transcripts were TCR beta CDR3 regions. TCR CDR3 underwent first-round RT-PCR with the HTBI primer set. From the multiplex PCR reads, TCRdb called clonotypes with MiXCR, one entry per CDR3 protein. The sample yields 300,000 to 450,000 distinct CDR3 sequences, 15% to 20% seen once. This clonotype was picked up many times. Its antigen is not known. V was clipped by 2 bases and J by 4 bases; unmatched bases: 7. The CDR3 has 16 amino acids.

Sequenced sample: blood. The gene calls are TRBV12-3 or TRBV12-4 and TRBJ1-3, with 8 nucleotides matching TRBD1. This clonotype originated in a middle-aged woman with Graves' ophthalmopathy. The CDR3 region is CASSLPRTGSGNTIYF. The DNA of the CDR3 is TGTGCCAGCAGTTTACCCCGGACAGGGTCCGGAAACACCATATATTTT.